This TCR beta chain originates from a study of blood T cell repertoires in COVID-19. Study at large: Whether acute or convalescent, the COVID-19 samples came from the United States, Italy and Spain. T cells, B-cell-depleted T cells, or PBMCs provided the cDNA or gDNA that served as material.

Authors' processing steps: Using reference gene primer amplification, nucleated cell counts were estimated. TCRdb's copy holds only in-frame clones and misses some; the assay was immunoSEQ multiplex PCR. D and trimming come from the DNA, and the V and J calls and clone size come from that table. The sample shows 380,000 or so clones, roughly 86% of them seen only once. Germline assignment: CDR1 SGHNT and CDR2 YYREEE (reference sequence). This CDR3 contains 16 residues. V lost 3 bases, J lost 6 bases, and 18 bases lay in between. Cohort assignment relied on participant-reported clinical history. This chain uses TRBV5-4 with TRBJ1-4; D remains unclear. This clonotype was sampled from a woman aged 40 to 50 with acute COVID-19. Sequenced material: PBMCs or T cells enriched from blood (not recorded which). CDR3 DNA sequence: TGTGCCAGCAGCTCCGGAGAAGCTCGTGGATATGAAAAACTGTTTTTT. Translation: CASSSGEARGYEKLFF. The variable domain in full, with the rest retrieved from reference TRBV5-4 and TRBJ1-4, is ETGVTQSPTHLIKTRGQQVTLRCSSQSGHNTVSWYQQALGQGPQFIFQYYREEENGRGNFPPRFSGLQFPNYSSELNVNALELDDSALYLCASSSGEARGYEKLFFGSGTQLSVL.